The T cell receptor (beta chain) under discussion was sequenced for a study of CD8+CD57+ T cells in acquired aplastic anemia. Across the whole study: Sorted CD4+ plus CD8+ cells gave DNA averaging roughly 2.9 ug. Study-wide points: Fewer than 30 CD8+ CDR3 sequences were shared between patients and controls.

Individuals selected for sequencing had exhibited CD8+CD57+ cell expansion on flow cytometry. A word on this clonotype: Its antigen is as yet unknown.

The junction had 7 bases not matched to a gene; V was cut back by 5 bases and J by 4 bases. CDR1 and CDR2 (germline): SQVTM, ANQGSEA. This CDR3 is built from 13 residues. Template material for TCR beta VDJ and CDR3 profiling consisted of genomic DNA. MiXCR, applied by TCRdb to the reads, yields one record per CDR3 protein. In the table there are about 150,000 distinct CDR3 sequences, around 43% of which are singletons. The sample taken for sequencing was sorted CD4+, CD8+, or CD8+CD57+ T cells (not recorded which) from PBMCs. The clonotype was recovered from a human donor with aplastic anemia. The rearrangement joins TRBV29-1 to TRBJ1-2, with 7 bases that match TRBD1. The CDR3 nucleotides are TGCAGCGTTCGACAGGGCCATGGCTATGGCTACACCTTC. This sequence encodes CSVRQGHGYGYTF.